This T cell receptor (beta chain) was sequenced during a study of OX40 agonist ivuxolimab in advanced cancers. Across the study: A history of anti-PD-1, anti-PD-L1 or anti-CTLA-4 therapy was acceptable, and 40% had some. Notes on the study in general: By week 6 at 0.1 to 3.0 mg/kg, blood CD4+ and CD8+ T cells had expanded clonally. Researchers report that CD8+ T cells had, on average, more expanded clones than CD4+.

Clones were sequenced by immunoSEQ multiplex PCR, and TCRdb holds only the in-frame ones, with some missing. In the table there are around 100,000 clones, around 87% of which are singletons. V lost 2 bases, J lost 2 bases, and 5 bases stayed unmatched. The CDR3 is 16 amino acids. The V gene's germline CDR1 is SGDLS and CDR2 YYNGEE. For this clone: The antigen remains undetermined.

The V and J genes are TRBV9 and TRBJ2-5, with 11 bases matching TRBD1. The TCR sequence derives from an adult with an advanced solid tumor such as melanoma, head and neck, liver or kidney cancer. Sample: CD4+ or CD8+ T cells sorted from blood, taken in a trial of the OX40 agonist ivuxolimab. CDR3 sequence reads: CASSVRWDRGQETQYF. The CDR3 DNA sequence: TGTGCCAGCAGCGTCCGTTGGGACAGGGGGCAAGAGACCCAGTACTTC.